This T cell receptor beta chain was found in a study of blood T cell repertoires in COVID-19. Profiling relied on immunoSEQ multiplex PCR, and the TCRdb table lists in-frame clones only, not all of them. The data contain around 160,000 clones, more than 80% of them seen just once; the ten biggest clones take up 8% to 9%. Trimming removed 6 bases from V and 1 base from J, with 16 bases in between. Germline V gene data show CDR1 as KGHSH and CDR2 as LQKENI. This CDR3 has 16 amino acids. The chain couples TRBV18 to TRBJ1-5; D not resolved. The sequenced material came from peripheral blood. The clonotype comes from a human donor with acute or convalescent COVID-19. The donor label of this sample is uncertain. The CDR3 loop reads CASSPSVAVSNQPQHF. The DNA of the CDR3 is TGTGCCAGCTCGCCCTCCGTGGCGGTCAGCAATCAGCCCCAGCATTTT.